This T cell receptor beta chain stems from a study of shared clonotypes between healthy human individuals. Overall study results and limits: Rarefaction indicated that sorted-subset sequencing remained incomplete although depth was large.

Of note for this clone: What it binds is not known.

CDR1 and CDR2 (germline): MNHEY, SMNVEV (reference sequence). This CDR3 is built from 13 residues. V gave up 7 bases and J gave up 4 bases, with 13 bases separating them. Several immunoSEQ plates held equal portions of the genomic DNA taken from each subset. Clones were read by immunoSEQ multiplex PCR, and TCRdb kept only the in-frame ones, dropping some. The table includes approximately 2,000,000 clones, 85% to 95% detected once. CD45RO negativity and positive selection for CCR7 defined naive CD8 cells, a population that excluded terminally differentiated effector memory CD45RA+ cells. The sequence was collected from a man aged 18 to 29 in good health. Some clones in this sample may be carry-over from other donors' samples. The chain recombines TRBV27 with TRBJ1-1, with TRBD1 as a possible D gene (6 bases). What was sequenced was naive CD8+ T cells from PBMCs. The CDR3 reads CASTNWGATEAFF. The DNA for the CDR3 is TGTGCCAGCACCAACTGGGGGGCCACTGAAGCTTTCTTT.